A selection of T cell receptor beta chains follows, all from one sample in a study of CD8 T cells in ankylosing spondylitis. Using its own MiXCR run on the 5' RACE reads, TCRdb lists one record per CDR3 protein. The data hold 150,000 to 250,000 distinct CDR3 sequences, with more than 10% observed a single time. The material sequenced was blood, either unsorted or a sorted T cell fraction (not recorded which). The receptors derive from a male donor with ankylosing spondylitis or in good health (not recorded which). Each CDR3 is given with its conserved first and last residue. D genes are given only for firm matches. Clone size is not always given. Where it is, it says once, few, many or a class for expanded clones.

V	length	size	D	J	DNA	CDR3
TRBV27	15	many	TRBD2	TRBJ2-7	TGTGCCAGCACAATGGCTAGCGGGGGGGCAGGCGAGCAGTACTTC	CASTMASGGAGEQYF
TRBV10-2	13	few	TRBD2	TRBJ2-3	TGCGCCAGTCTAGCGGGAGGGGCAGATACGCAGTATTTT	CASLAGGADTQYF
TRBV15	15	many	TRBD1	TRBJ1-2	TGTGCCACCAGCAGGGACAGGGGTGTTCTCGATGGCTACACCTTC	CATSRDRGVLDGYTF
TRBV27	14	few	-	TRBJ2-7	TGTGCCAGCGGGTCCAGGGGGGCAAGCTACGAGCAGTACTTC	CASGSRGASYEQYF
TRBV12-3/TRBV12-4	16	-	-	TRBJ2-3	TGTGCCAGCAGCCCGTCGGGGGTGATCGGCACAGATACGCAGTATTTT	CASSPSGVIGTDTQYF
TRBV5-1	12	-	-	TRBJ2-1	TGCGCCAGCAGTCAGGCAGGTGATGAGCAGTTCTTC	CASSQAGDEQFF
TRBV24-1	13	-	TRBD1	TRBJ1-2	TGTGCCAGTGGGGACAGGGAGGACTATGGCTACACCTTC	CASGDREDYGYTF
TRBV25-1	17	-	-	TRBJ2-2	TGTGCCAGCAGTGAGGGATCCAGGTGGGGACTCTCCGGGGAGCTGTTTTTT	CASSEGSRWGLSGELFF
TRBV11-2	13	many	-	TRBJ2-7	TGTGCCAGCAGCTTAGATGGAGGGCTCGAGCAGTACTTC	CASSLDGGLEQYF
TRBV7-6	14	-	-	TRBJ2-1	TGTGCCAGCAGCTTAGCGGCTGACTACAATGAGCAGTTCTTC	CASSLAADYNEQFF
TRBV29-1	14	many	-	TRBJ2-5	TGCAGCGCAGAAGGACCGAGCCTGGGGGAGACCCAGTACTTC	CSAEGPSLGETQYF
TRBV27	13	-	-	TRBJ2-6	TGTGCCAGCAGTTTGGGTGATTCTCGCGTCCTGACTTTC	CASSLGDSRVLTF
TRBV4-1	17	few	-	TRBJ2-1	TGCGCCAGCAGCCAAGATACCCCACGGGGCTCCTACAATGAGCAGTTCTTC	CASSQDTPRGSYNEQFF
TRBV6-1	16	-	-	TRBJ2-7	TGTGCCAGCAGTCTAACCGGGACCACTAGCTCCTACGAGCAGTACTTC	CASSLTGTTSSYEQYF
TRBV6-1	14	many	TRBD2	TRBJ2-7	TGTGCCAGCAGCTGGACTAGCGGAACCTACGAGCAGTACTTC	CASSWTSGTYEQYF
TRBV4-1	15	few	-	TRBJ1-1	TGCGCCAGCAGCCACCGACAGGATGGGGCACCTGAAGCTTTCTTT	CASSHRQDGAPEAFF
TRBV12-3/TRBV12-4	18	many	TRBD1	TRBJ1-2	TGTGCCAGCAGTTTCTCGTGGGGACAGGGATATACTAACTATGGCTACACCTTC	CASSFSWGQGYTNYGYTF
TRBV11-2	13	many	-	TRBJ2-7	TGTGCCAGCAGCTGGGGGACGGGCTACGAGCAGTACTTC	CASSWGTGYEQYF
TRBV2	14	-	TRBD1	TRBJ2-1	TGTGCCAGCAGTGAAGTTGGGGACAGGAATGAGCAGTTCTTC	CASSEVGDRNEQFF
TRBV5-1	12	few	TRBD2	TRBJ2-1	TGCGCCAGCAGCCCGACTAGCGGTCAGCAGTTCTTC	CASSPTSGQQFF
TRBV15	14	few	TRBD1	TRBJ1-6	TGTGCCACCAGCAGGGACAGGGATAATTCACCCCTCCACTTT	CATSRDRDNSPLHF
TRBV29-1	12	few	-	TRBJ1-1	TGCAGCGTTGTAGGGCTCCAAGAGGCAGCTTTCTTT	CSVVGLQEAAFF
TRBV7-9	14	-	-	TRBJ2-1	TGTGCCAGCAGCTCGCCAATCCGGCACAATGAGCAGTTCTTC	CASSSPIRHNEQFF
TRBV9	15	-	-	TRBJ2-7	TGTGCCAGCAGCGTATTCGTTTCCTCCTTGGACGAGCAGTACTTC	CASSVFVSSLDEQYF
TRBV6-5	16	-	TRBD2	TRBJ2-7	TGTGCCAGCAGTTACTCAGCGGGGGTTAGCTCCTACGAGCAGTACTTC	CASSYSAGVSSYEQYF
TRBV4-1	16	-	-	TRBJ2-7	TGCGCCAGCAGCCAAGAAAGTACGGGGGGCCCCAACGAGCAGTACTTC	CASSQESTGGPNEQYF
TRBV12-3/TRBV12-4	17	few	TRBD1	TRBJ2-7	TGTGCCAGCAGTTTAGCGTCTAGGGCAGGGGGCGAATACGAGCAGTACTTC	CASSLASRAGGEYEQYF
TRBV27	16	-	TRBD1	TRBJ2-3	TGTGCCAGCAGCCTGACAGGGGGCCGGGTGGCAGATACGCAGTATTTT	CASSLTGGRVADTQYF
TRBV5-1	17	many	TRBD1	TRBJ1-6	TGCGCCAGCAGCTTGGCCGTAGCAGGGGGCTATAATTCACCCCTCCACTTT	CASSLAVAGGYNSPLHF
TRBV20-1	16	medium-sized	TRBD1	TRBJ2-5	TGCAGTGCTTATACTGTTACAGGGGGCTCTTCGGAGACCCAGTACTTC	CSAYTVTGGSSETQYF
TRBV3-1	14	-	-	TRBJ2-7	TGTGCCAGCAGCCCCACCGGGATTACCTACGAGCAGTACTTC	CASSPTGITYEQYF
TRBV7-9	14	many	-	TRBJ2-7	TGTGCCAGCAGCTTACCAGGGACCTCCTACGAGCAGTACTTC	CASSLPGTSYEQYF
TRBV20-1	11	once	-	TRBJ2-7	TGCAGTGCTACGGAAGTAGGAGAGCAGTACTTC	CSATEVGEQYF
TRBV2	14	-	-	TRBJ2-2	TGTGCCTGCAGTGAAGGCAGGTTGGGCGGGGAGCTGTTTTTT	CACSEGRLGGELFF
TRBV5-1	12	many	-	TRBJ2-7	TGCGCCAGCAGCTTTTCGAACTACGAGCAGTACTTC	CASSFSNYEQYF
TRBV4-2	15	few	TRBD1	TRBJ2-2	TGTGCCAGCAGCCAATACAGGGGGGACACCGGGGAGCTGTTTTTT	CASSQYRGDTGELFF
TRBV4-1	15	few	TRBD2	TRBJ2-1	TGCGCCAGCAGCATTAGCGGGGGGGCGGCCAATGAGCAGTTCTTC	CASSISGGAANEQFF
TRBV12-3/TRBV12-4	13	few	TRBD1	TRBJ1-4	TGTGCCAGCAGGGGACAGGGGATAGAAAAACTGTTTTTT	CASRGQGIEKLFF
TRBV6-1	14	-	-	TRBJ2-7	TGTGCCAGCAGTCCCCATGCCAACTCCTACGAGCAGTACTTC	CASSPHANSYEQYF
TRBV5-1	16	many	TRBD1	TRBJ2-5	TGCGCCAGCAGCGGAACCGGACAGGGGGCTCGAGAGACCCAGTACTTC	CASSGTGQGARETQYF
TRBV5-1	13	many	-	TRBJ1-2	TGCGCCAGCAGCGAGAACAGAATAGATGGCTACACCTTC	CASSENRIDGYTF
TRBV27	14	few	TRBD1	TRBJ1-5	TGTGCCAGCAGTGCCTCAGGGGGGAATCAGCCCCAGCATTTT	CASSASGGNQPQHF
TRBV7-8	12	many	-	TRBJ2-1	TGTGCCAGCAGCTTAATGAGGAGTGAGCAGTTCTTC	CASSLMRSEQFF
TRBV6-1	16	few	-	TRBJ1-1	TGTGCCAGCAGTGAAGGACATCCACCCATGAACACTGAAGCTTTCTTT	CASSEGHPPMNTEAFF
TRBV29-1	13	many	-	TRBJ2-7	TGCAGCGTCCGACGGACCCACTCCTACGAGCAGTACTTC	CSVRRTHSYEQYF
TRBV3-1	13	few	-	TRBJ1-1	TGTGCCAGCAGCCAAGATCTTGAACGGAAAGCTTTCTTT	CASSQDLERKAFF
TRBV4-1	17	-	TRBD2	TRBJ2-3	TGCGCCAGCAGCCAAGATCTCCTAGCGGAGGGTACAGATACGCAGTATTTT	CASSQDLLAEGTDTQYF
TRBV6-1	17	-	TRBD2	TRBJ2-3	TGTGCCAGCAGTGAAGCGCGACTAGCGGACTACACAGATACGCAGTATTTT	CASSEARLADYTDTQYF
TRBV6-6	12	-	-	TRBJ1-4	TGTGCCAGCAACGCAGGGAGTGAAAAACTGTTTTTT	CASNAGSEKLFF